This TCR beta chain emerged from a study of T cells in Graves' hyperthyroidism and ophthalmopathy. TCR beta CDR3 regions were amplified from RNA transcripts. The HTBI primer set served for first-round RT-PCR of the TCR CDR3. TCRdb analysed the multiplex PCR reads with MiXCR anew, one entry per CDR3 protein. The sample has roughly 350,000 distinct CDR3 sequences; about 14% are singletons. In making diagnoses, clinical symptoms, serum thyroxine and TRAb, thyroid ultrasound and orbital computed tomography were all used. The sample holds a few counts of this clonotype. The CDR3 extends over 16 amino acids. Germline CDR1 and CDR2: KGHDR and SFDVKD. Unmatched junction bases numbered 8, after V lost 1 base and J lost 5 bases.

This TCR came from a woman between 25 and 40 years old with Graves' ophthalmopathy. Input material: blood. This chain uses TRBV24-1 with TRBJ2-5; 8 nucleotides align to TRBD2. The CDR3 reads CATSDFGRGAQETQYF. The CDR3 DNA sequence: TGTGCCACCAGTGATTTTGGGCGGGGGGCCCAGGAGACCCAGTACTTC.